These T cell receptor beta chains were read from a single sample in a study of cytomegalovirus exposure and HLA in healthy donors. Using immunoSEQ multiplex PCR, the repertoire was profiled, and TCRdb retains in-frame clones only, with some absent. The repertoire has under 75,000 clones, about 91% of them found once; the top ten carry approximately 5.3%. The sequencing input was PBMCs. Receptors originate from a man between 18 and 29 years old in good health and CMV-seropositive. The CDR3 runs from the conserved cysteine through the conserved F or W. The D gene is left open where the match is weak. Not every row has a clone size; where given, it reads once, few, many or a size class.

-,TRBV5-1,-,TRBJ2-7,CASSLGGYEQYF,TGCGCCAGCTCCTTAGGGGGCTACGAGCAGTACTTC
TRBD2,TRBV7-3,-,TRBJ2-1,CASSSGTSGSQFF,TGTGCCAGCAGCTCAGGGACTAGCGGGAGCCAGTTCTTC
-,TRBV5-4,-,TRBJ1-1,CASNSLGGRTEAFF,TGTGCCAGCAACTCCCTGGGGGGGCGCACTGAAGCTTTCTTT
TRBD2,TRBV19,-,TRBJ2-4,CASSKRGLNIQYF,TGTGCCAGTAGTAAGCGGGGGCTAAACATTCAGTACTTC
TRBD1,TRBV5-1,-,TRBJ1-3,CASSGGQGASGNTIYF,TGCGCCAGCAGTGGCGGACAGGGGGCGTCTGGAAACACCATATATTTT
-,TRBV28,once,TRBJ1-2,CASSGQSNYGYTF,TGTGCCAGCAGTGGACAGTCTAACTATGGCTACACCTTC
TRBD1,TRBV7-8,once,TRBJ2-7,CASSLALDRGWYEQYF,TGTGCCAGCAGCTTAGCCTTGGACAGGGGTTGGTACGAGCAGTACTTC
TRBD2,TRBV6-1,-,TRBJ2-1,CASIVGLAGYNEQFF,TGTGCCAGCATCGTAGGGCTAGCGGGCTACAATGAGCAGTTCTTC
TRBD1,TRBV5-1,many,TRBJ2-7,CASSPGDSSSYEQYF,TGCGCCAGCAGCCCAGGGGACAGCAGCTCCTACGAGCAGTACTTC
TRBD2,TRBV5-1,-,TRBJ2-1,CASSLGLAGVDEQFF,TGCGCCAGCAGCTTGGGGCTAGCGGGAGTCGATGAGCAGTTCTTC
TRBD1,TRBV7-3,-,TRBJ2-2,CASSARTGNTGELFF,TGTGCCAGCAGCGCCCGGACAGGCAACACCGGGGAGCTGTTTTTT
-,TRBV30,-,TRBJ1-3,CAWSVIGGGNTIYF,TGTGCCTGGAGTGTAATCGGGGGTGGAAACACCATATATTTT
TRBD1,TRBV6-5,-,TRBJ2-2,CASSRDRPNTGELFF,TGTGCCAGCAGTCGGGACAGACCGAACACCGGGGAGCTGTTTTTT
-,TRBV5-1,-,TRBJ1-1,CASSPDNGREEAFF,TGCGCCAGCAGCCCAGACAATGGGAGAGAGGAAGCTTTCTTT
-,TRBV19,-,TRBJ1-5,CASTRAGPSNQPQHF,TGTGCCAGTACCAGGGCAGGTCCCAGCAATCAGCCCCAGCATTTT
-,TRBV30,-,TRBJ2-7,CAWSAAYEQYF,TGTGCCTGGAGTGCAGCCTACGAGCAGTACTTC
-,TRBV5-1,-,TRBJ2-5,CASSLEVRAPSGTQYF,TGCGCCAGCAGCTTGGAGGTTCGAGCCCCCTCGGGGACCCAGTACTTC
TRBD2,TRBV15,once,TRBJ2-3,CATSPLLGAGVMGTDTQYF,TGTGCCACCAGTCCCCTACTCGGGGCGGGAGTAATGGGCACAGATACGCAGTATTTT
TRBD1,TRBV6-4,-,TRBJ1-5,CASSPGQGEPQHF,TGTGCCAGCAGCCCGGGACAGGGGGAGCCCCAGCATTTT
-,TRBV5-1,-,TRBJ2-7,CASSFSSSKIYEQYF,TGCGCCAGCAGCTTTAGCTCCTCGAAGATTTACGAGCAGTACTTC
-,TRBV7-8,-,TRBJ2-3,CASSLEAGWTDTQYF,TGTGCCAGCAGCTTAGAGGCGGGATGGACAGATACGCAGTATTTT
-,TRBV15,-,TRBJ1-1,CATSQVQGLNTEAFF,TGTGCCACCAGCCAGGTCCAGGGTTTGAACACTGAAGCTTTCTTT
TRBD1,TRBV15,-,TRBJ1-5,CATSGGTGSNQPQHF,TGTGCCACCAGCGGAGGGACAGGTAGCAATCAGCCCCAGCATTTT
-,TRBV28,-,TRBJ2-7,CASSFVGADDYEQYF,TGTGCCAGCAGTTTCGTAGGTGCGGATGACTACGAGCAGTACTTC
-,TRBV11-2,-,TRBJ1-1,CASSLTTANTEAFF,TGTGCCAGCAGCTTAACGACAGCTAACACTGAAGCTTTCTTT
-,TRBV9,-,TRBJ1-5,CASSLKGVGQPQHF,TGTGCCAGCAGCTTGAAGGGGGTGGGTCAGCCCCAGCATTTT
-,TRBV5-4,-,TRBJ2-5,CASSSKQGEGETQYF,TGTGCCAGCAGCAGCAAACAGGGGGAGGGAGAGACCCAGTACTTC
-,TRBV6-1,-,TRBJ1-5,CASSGGGSNQPQHF,TGTGCCAGCAGCGGCGGGGGTAGCAATCAGCCCCAGCATTTT
-,TRBV5-1,-,TRBJ1-2,CASSLGAAGGYTF,TGCGCCAGCAGCTTGGGGGCAGCGGGCGGCTACACCTTC
TRBD1,TRBV19,-,TRBJ2-2,CASTLVDRGTGELFF,TGTGCCAGTACGTTGGTCGACAGGGGGACCGGGGAGCTGTTTTTT
TRBD1,TRBV28,once,TRBJ2-5,CASGLTGGQETQYF,TGTGCCAGCGGCCTGACAGGGGGCCAAGAGACCCAGTACTTC
TRBD1,TRBV15,-,TRBJ1-2,CATSGILDRAIGPCF,TGTGCCACCAGCGGAATACTTGACAGGGCCATCGGCCCCTGCTTC
TRBD1,TRBV27,-,TRBJ1-2,CASSRGQGHGYTF,TGTGCCAGCAGTCGGGGACAGGGTCATGGCTACACCTTC
TRBD2,TRBV5-1,-,TRBJ2-3,CASSLGSSGFTDTQYF,TGCGCCAGCAGCTTGGGCTCTAGCGGATTCACAGATACGCAGTATTTT
TRBD1,TRBV6-1,-,TRBJ1-5,CASSVRHRGGNQPQHF,TGTGCCAGCAGTGTTCGTCACAGGGGGGGCAATCAGCCCCAGCATTTT
TRBD1,TRBV6-5,-,TRBJ1-4,CASSPFGQGAEKLFF,TGTGCCAGCAGTCCCTTTGGGCAGGGGGCTGAAAAACTGTTTTTT
-,TRBV9,-,TRBJ1-4,CASSVGALTNEKLFF,TGTGCCAGCAGCGTAGGGGCGCTTACTAATGAAAAACTGTTTTTT